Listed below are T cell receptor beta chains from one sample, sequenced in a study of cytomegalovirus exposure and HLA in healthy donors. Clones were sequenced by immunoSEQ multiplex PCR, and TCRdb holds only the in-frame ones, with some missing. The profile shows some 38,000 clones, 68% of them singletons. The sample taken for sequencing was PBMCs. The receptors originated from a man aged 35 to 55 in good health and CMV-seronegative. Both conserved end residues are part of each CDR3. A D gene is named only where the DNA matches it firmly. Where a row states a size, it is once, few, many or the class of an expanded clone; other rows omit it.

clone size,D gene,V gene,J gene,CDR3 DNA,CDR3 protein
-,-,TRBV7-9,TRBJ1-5,TGTGCCAGCAGCTTATTCCAGGATCAGCCCCAGCATTTT,CASSLFQDQPQHF
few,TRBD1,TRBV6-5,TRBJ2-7,TGTGCCAGCAGTGCAGACAGGGGAGCCTACGAGCAGTACTTC,CASSADRGAYEQYF
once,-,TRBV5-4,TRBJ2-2,TGTGCCAGCAGCTTTGCAGGACAGTCGGTCCGGGAGCTGTTTTTT,CASSFAGQSVRELFF
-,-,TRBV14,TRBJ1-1,TGTGCCAGCAGCTTTTCAATATTACAGGCCACGAACACTGAAGCTTTCTTT,CASSFSILQATNTEAFF
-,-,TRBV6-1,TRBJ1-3,TGTGCCAGCAGTGAGGGGGAGGGGGCTGGAAACACCATATATTTT,CASSEGEGAGNTIYF
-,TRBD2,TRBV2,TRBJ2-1,TGTGCCGCGGGGGGTAGATCGTCCTACAATGAGCAGTTCTTC,CAAGGRSSYNEQFF
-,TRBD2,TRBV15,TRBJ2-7,TGTGCCACCAGCAGAGGTGGGCTAGCGGGGCTCGAGCAGTACTTC,CATSRGGLAGLEQYF
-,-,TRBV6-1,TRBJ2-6,TGTGCCAGCAGTGAGGACAGCTCTGGGGCCAACGTCCTGACTTTC,CASSEDSSGANVLTF
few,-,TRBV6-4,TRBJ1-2,TGTGCCAGCAGTGACACACCCGGGACACCCGGAGGCTACACCTTC,CASSDTPGTPGGYTF
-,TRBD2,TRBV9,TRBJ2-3,TGTGCCAGCAGCGTAGGCGGGGGGCCCACAGATACGCAGTATTTT,CASSVGGGPTDTQYF
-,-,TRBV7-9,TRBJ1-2,TGTGCCAGCAAGGACAGCCGAACAACTAACTATGGCTACACCTTC,CASKDSRTTNYGYTF
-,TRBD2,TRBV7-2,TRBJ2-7,TGTGCCAGCAGCTATACCGGGACTAGCGTCTATGAGCAGTACTTC,CASSYTGTSVYEQYF
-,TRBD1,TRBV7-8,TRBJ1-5,TGTGCCAGCAGCTTAGTCAGGGGGAATCAGCCCCAGCATTTT,CASSLVRGNQPQHF
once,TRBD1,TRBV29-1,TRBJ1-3,TGCAGCGTTAGCAGGGACAGTCGCATCTCTGGAAACACCATATATTTT,CSVSRDSRISGNTIYF
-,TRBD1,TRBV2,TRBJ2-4,TGTGCCAGCAGTGACAGGGGGCCCGCCAAAAACATTCAGTACTTC,CASSDRGPAKNIQYF
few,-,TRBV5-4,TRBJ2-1,TGTGCCAGCAGCCCCGCGACTAGCTACAATGAGCAGTTCTTC,CASSPATSYNEQFF
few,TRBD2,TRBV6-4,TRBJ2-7,TGTGCCAGCAGTGACTCAGGACTAGCGGGGGGGCTCTACGAGCAGTACTTC,CASSDSGLAGGLYEQYF
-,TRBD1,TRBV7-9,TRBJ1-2,TGTGCCAGCAGCGGAGACAGGGGGTACTATGGCTACACCTTC,CASSGDRGYYGYTF
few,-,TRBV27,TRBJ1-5,TGTGCCAGCAGTTTATGGGGGGGCAATCAGCCCCAGCATTTT,CASSLWGGNQPQHF
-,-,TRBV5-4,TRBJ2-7,TGTGCCAGCAGCGCGGGGAGCGAGCAGTACTTC,CASSAGSEQYF
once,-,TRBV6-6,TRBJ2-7,TGTGCCAGCAGTCCGACAGGACGATACTCCTACGAGCAGTACTTC,CASSPTGRYSYEQYF
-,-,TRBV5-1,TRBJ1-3,TGCGCCAGCAGCTTTTCCCCGGCGGCTGGAAACACCATATATTTT,CASSFSPAAGNTIYF
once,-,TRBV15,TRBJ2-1,TGTGCCACCAGCAGTGACGGGAGCTCCTACAATGAGCAGTTCTTC,CATSSDGSSYNEQFF
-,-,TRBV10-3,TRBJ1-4,TGTGCCATCAGTGCAAAAGAGGGGGTGACTAATGAAAAACTGTTTTTT,CAISAKEGVTNEKLFF
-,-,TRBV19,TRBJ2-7,TGTGCCAGTGGATCAAGGAGCTCCTACGAGCAGTACTTC,CASGSRSSYEQYF
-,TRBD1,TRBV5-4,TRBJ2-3,TGTGCCAGCAGCGCCGGACAGGTAGGGACCACAGATACGCAGTATTTT,CASSAGQVGTTDTQYF
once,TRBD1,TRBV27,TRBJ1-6,TGTGCCAGCAGTTTCCGGACAGGGGGCAATTCACCCCTCCACTTT,CASSFRTGGNSPLHF
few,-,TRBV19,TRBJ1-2,TGTGCCAGTAGTTTATCCGGGACATCCTATGGCTACACCTTC,CASSLSGTSYGYTF
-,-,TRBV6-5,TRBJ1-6,TGTGCCAGCAGTTTTTCCTACGAGGCGAGGAATTCACCCCTCCACTTT,CASSFSYEARNSPLHF